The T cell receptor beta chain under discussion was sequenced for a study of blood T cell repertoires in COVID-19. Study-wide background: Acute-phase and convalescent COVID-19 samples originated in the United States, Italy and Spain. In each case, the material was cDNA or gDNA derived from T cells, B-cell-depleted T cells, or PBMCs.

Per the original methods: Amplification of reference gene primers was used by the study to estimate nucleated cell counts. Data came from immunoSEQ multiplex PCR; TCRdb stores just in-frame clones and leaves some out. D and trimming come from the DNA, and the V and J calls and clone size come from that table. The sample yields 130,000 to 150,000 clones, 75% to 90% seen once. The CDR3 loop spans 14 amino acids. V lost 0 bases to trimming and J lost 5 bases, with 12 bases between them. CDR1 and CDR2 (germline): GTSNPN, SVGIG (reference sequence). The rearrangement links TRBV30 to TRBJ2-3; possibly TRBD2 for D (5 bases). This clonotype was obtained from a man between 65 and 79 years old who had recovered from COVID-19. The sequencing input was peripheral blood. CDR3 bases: TGTGCCTGGAGTGTACTCCTAGGAGGAGATACGCAGTATTTT. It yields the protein CAWSVLLGGDTQYF.